The 32 T cell receptor beta chains listed next were all sequenced from one sample in a study of blood T cell repertoires in COVID-19. This table comes from immunoSEQ multiplex PCR, and its TCRdb copy is limited to in-frame clones, with some not included. The table has approximately 390,000 clones, around 87% seen once; the top ten hold 2.3%. The specimen was peripheral blood. These receptors were collected from a woman in her sixties or seventies with COVID-19, enrolled during active disease.

The V and J genes are TRBV19 and TRBJ1-2; no definite D call. This CDR3 contains 14 residues. Germline V gene lookup returns CDR1 LNHDA and CDR2 SQIVND (reference sequence). V was clipped by 5 bases and J by 2 bases, with 12 bases between them. The CDR3 loop reads CASSLASGNYGYTF. DNA of the CDR3: TGTGCCAGTAGTTTGGCCTCGGGGAACTATGGCTACACCTTC.

V gene TRBV10-3 combines with J gene TRBJ1-2; TRBD1 matches at 7 bases. CDR3 length equals 15 residues. Germline-derived CDR1 and CDR2 are ENHRY and SYGVKD. Trimming took 8 bases from V and 5 from J; bases not matched to a gene: 14. CDR3 residues: CAIRPDRDHIYGYTF. The CDR3 coding sequence is TGTGCCATCCGCCCAGACAGGGACCATATTTATGGCTACACCTTC.

This chain connects TRBV19 to TRBJ1-4; 7 nucleotides match TRBD1. This CDR3 comprises 17 residues. V trimming: 7 bases; J trimming: 1 base; junction bases outside the gene matches: 12. Per the germline V gene, CDR1 is LNHDA and CDR2 is SQIVND (reference sequence). The CDR3 sequence: CASIPRGQRLTNEKLFF. The CDR3 DNA follows: TGTGCCAGTATCCCGAGGGGGCAGCGATTAACTAATGAAAAACTGTTTTTT.

A few counts support this clone. This rearrangement joins TRBV7-3 to TRBJ2-1, with 7 positions matching TRBD2. There are 15 residues in the CDR3. Losses at the gene ends were 4 bases for V and 4 bases for J; bases not matched to a gene: 7. CDR1 is SGHTA, CDR2 FQGTGA, per germline. The chain's CDR3 is CASSSGGLKYNEQFF. The CDR3 nucleotides read TGTGCCAGCAGCTCGGGGGGTTTAAAATACAATGAGCAGTTCTTC.

This chain uses TRBV3-1 (or the pseudogene TRBV3-2) with TRBJ1-6; D is unresolved. Trimming stripped 1 base from V and 7 bases from J, with 11 bases between. Per the germline V gene, CDR1 is LGHDT and CDR2 is YNNKEL (reference sequence). The CDR3 sequence is 15 residues long. The CDR3: CASSQAENRNSPLHF. DNA for the CDR3: TGTGCCAGCAGCCAAGCCGAAAACAGAAATTCACCCCTCCACTTT.

This chain joins TRBV11-2 and TRBJ2-3, with TRBD2 matching over 12 bases. The CDR3 has 17 residues. Trimming at V came to 4 bases and at J to 1 base, leaving 6 bases not matched to a gene. Germline loops: CDR1 SGHAT, CDR2 FQNNGV. CDR3 DNA sequence: TGTGCCAGCAGCTCTTTCAGACTAGCGGGGGGCACAGATACGCAGTATTTT. This gives the protein CASSSFRLAGGTDTQYF.

This chain links TRBV11-1 with TRBJ2-1, with 7 bases that match TRBD1. The CDR3 contains 16 residues. With 5 bases clipped from V and 5 bases from J, the junction kept 12 bases outside the gene matches. Germline lookup yields CDR1 SGHAT and CDR2 FQDESV (reference sequence). CDR3 loop: CASSQVPRGTNNEQFF. CDR3 bases: TGTGCCAGCAGCCAAGTCCCCAGGGGGACGAACAATGAGCAGTTCTTC.

The chain combines TRBV27 with TRBJ1-2; 10 bases align to TRBD1. Looked up from germline, CDR1 is MNHEY and CDR2 is SMNVEV (reference sequence). The length of the CDR3 is 13 residues. The junction had 8 bases not matched to a gene; V was cut back by 11 bases and J by 5 bases. The CDR3: CAAPGTGEYGYTF. The CDR3 nucleotides are TGTGCCGCCCCAGGGACAGGGGAATATGGCTACACCTTC.

The V call is TRBV7-9, the J call TRBJ1-3; tentative D call: TRBD1 (5 bases). This CDR3 has 15 amino acids. The V end lost 4 bases, the J end lost 0 bases, and 10 bases lay between the germline ends. Germline CDR1 SEHNR, CDR2 FQNEAQ (reference sequence). CDR3 nucleotide sequence: TGTGCCAGCAGCTCACCGGGGGTCTCTGGAAACACCATATATTTT. Protein product: CASSSPGVSGNTIYF.

J is TRBJ2-2 and V is TRBV19; D perhaps matches TRBD1 (7 bases). The length of the CDR3 is 15 residues. In germline, CDR1 is LNHDA, CDR2 SQIVND (reference sequence). V was clipped by 8 bases and J by 5 bases, with 18 bases between them. The DNA for the CDR3 is TGTGCCAGTCTCACTTTACAGGGGAGGACCGGGGAGCTGTTTTTT. Translated: CASLTLQGRTGELFF.

This clone was picked up a small number of times. The chain has TRBV4-2 and TRBJ1-1, with D possibly matching TRBD1 (6 bases). Germline CDR1 reads LGHNA; CDR2 reads YNFKEQ. The CDR3 contains 16 residues. The V end lost 0 bases, the J end lost 4 bases, and 15 bases lay between the germline ends. CDR3 residues: CASSQDPQGFGTEAFF. The DNA of the CDR3 is TGTGCCAGCAGCCAAGACCCCCAGGGGTTCGGCACTGAAGCTTTCTTT.

This rearrangement joins TRBV10-3 to TRBJ1-1, with TRBD1 identical over 10 bases. This CDR3 has 18 residues. The junction had 11 bases not matched to a gene; V was cut back by 4 bases and J by 0 bases. Germline CDR1 reads ENHRY; CDR2 reads SYGVKD. For the CDR3, the DNA is TGTGCCATCAGTGGGGTAATACCGGGACAGGGGATGAACACTGAAGCTTTCTTT. Its protein is CAISGVIPGQGMNTEAFF.

This sequence joins TRBV29-1 and TRBJ1-5; 7 bases align to TRBD1. The CDR3 runs to 19 residues. Germline V CDR1 and CDR2: SQVTM, ANQGSEA. Trimming cost V 3 bases and J 0 bases; bases outside gene matches: 17. DNA of the CDR3: TGCAGCGTTGATCTGGTGTGTAGACAGGGTGGAAATAGCAATCAGCCCCAGCATTTT. Its translation is CSVDLVCRQGGNSNQPQHF.

The chain has TRBV5-6 and TRBJ1-2; D remains ambiguous. Germline V gives CDR1 SGHDT, CDR2 YYEEEE. Trimming cost V 4 bases and J 4 bases, with 11 bases left between them. The CDR3 consists of 13 residues. CDR3 DNA: TGTGCCAGCAGCCGACCAACAGTCTATGGCTACACCTTC. The encoded protein is CASSRPTVYGYTF. Full variable domain (rest looked up from reference TRBV5-6 and TRBJ1-2): DAGVTQSPTHLIKTRGQQVTLRCSPKSGHDTVSWYQQALGQGPQFIFQYYEEEERQRGNFPDRFSGHQFPNYSSELNVNALLLGDSALYLCASSRPTVYGYTFGSGTRLTVV.

V gene TRBV19 combines with J gene TRBJ2-7, with TRBD1 matching over 9 bases. Germline CDR1 and CDR2: LNHDA and SQIVND (reference sequence). V gave up 5 bases and J gave up 0 bases; unmatched junction bases: 5. CDR3 length: 15 amino acids. DNA of the CDR3: TGTGCCAGTAGTCTGGACAGGGGCATCTCCTACGAGCAGTACTTC. Amino acid sequence: CASSLDRGISYEQYF. The full variable domain, in which reference TRBV19 and TRBJ2-7 provide the parts outside the CDR3, is DGGITQSPKYLFRKEGQNVTLSCEQNLNHDAMYWYRQDPGQGLRLIYYSQIVNDFQKGDIAEGYSVSREKKESFPLTVTSAQKNPTAFYLCASSLDRGISYEQYFGPGTRLTVT.

The gene calls are TRBV5-1 and TRBJ2-7, with D perhaps TRBD1 (6 bases). The V and J ends lost 0 bases and 0 bases respectively, with 7 bases between them. This CDR3 has 14 amino acids. Germline V gene data show CDR1 as SGHRS and CDR2 as YFSETQ. CDR3 nucleotide sequence: TGCGCCAGCAGCTTGGACAGGGTCTCCTACGAGCAGTACTTC. This encodes CASSLDRVSYEQYF.

V and J are TRBV30 and TRBJ2-4, with a weak D call TRBD2 (5 bases). The CDR3 runs 14 residues. V lost 3 bases and J lost 4, with 13 bases in between. Germline V gene lookup returns CDR1 GTSNPN and CDR2 SVGIG (reference sequence). The CDR3 region is CAWRADPAKNIQYF. The DNA of the CDR3 is TGTGCCTGGAGAGCGGACCCCGCGAAAAACATTCAGTACTTC.

The rearrangement joins TRBV14 to TRBJ1-2; a weak D match, TRBD1 (6 bases). The V gene lost 0 bases and the J gene lost 8 bases, with 10 bases spanning the gap. CDR1 is SGHDN, CDR2 FVKESK, per germline. The CDR3 extends over 13 amino acids. CDR3 DNA: TGTGCCAGCAGCCAAGAGACAGGTTACGGCTACACCTTC. It specifies CASSQETGYGYTF.

This chain links TRBV19 with TRBJ1-6; TRBD1 matches 7 bases. The CDR3 sequence is 15 residues long. Germline trimming cut 3 bases from V and 6 bases from J; bases unmatched to any gene: 5. Germline V lookup: CDR1 LNHDA, CDR2 SQIVND (reference sequence). The chain's CDR3 is CASSIGQAINSPLHF. CDR3 coding DNA: TGTGCCAGTAGTATTGGACAGGCGATTAATTCACCCCTCCACTTT. The full variable domain, with the rest looked up from reference TRBV19 and TRBJ1-6, is DGGITQSPKYLFRKEGQNVTLSCEQNLNHDAMYWYRQDPGQGLRLIYYSQIVNDFQKGDIAEGYSVSREKKESFPLTVTSAQKNPTAFYLCASSIGQAINSPLHFGNGTRLTVT.

This chain links TRBV4-1 with TRBJ1-1, with D perhaps matching TRBD1 (6 bases). Germline V lookup: CDR1 MGHRA, CDR2 YSYEKL. The CDR3 is 12 residues long. V was cut by 3 bases and J by 8 bases, with 10 bases left in between. The CDR3 protein is CASSHFTGEAFF. DNA for the CDR3: TGCGCCAGCAGCCACTTCACAGGGGAAGCTTTCTTT.

The chain carries TRBV2 and TRBJ2-1; TRBD1 aligns across 7 bases. Germline V lookup: CDR1 SNHLY, CDR2 FYNNEI. V shed 7 bases and J 3 bases; nucleotides not matched to a gene: 12. The CDR3 runs 16 residues. CDR3 DNA sequence: TGTGCCAGCAATTACGACAGGGCAAGGGTCTACAATGAGCAGTTCTTC. Residues: CASNYDRARVYNEQFF. Using reference TRBV2 and TRBJ2-1 for the parts outside the CDR3, the full variable domain is EPEVTQTPSHQVTQMGQEVILRCVPISNHLYFYWYRQILGQKVEFLVSFYNNEISEKSEIFDDQFSVERPDGSNFTLKIRSTKLEDSAMYFCASNYDRARVYNEQFFGPGTRLTVL.

This clone occurred a few times. V and J are TRBV4-1 and TRBJ1-2; D is uncertain. The CDR3 extends over 16 amino acids. Germline CDR1 is MGHRA and CDR2 is YSYEKL. Between the trimmed V and J ends, which lost 1 base and 4 bases, there was a span of 16 bases. DNA for the CDR3: TGCGCCAGCAGCCAAGCGGGAACAGCTAAATCCTATGGCTACACCTTC. It yields the protein CASSQAGTAKSYGYTF.

The chain recombines TRBV7-9 with TRBJ2-2; perhaps TRBD2 as D (5 bases). Germline V lookup: CDR1 SEHNR, CDR2 FQNEAQ (reference sequence). Trimming shortened V by 3 bases and J by 2 bases, and 10 bases separated the two germline ends. CDR3 size: 15 residues. CDR3 in amino acids: CASSFLRTNTGELFF. The CDR3 DNA reads TGTGCCAGCAGCTTTCTTCGGACTAACACCGGGGAGCTGTTTTTT.

V and J are TRBV9 and TRBJ2-7; D possibly corresponds to TRBD1 (6 bases). The germline CDR1 and CDR2 sequences are SGDLS and YYNGEE. Trimming took off 4 bases at V and 6 bases at J, with 11 bases between the two ends. CDR3 length equals 12 residues. The CDR3 region has the DNA TGTGCCAGCAGCCCCCGAGGGGGCGAGCAGTACTTC. Protein sequence: CASSPRGGEQYF.

This clone was counted a few times. The chain is built from TRBV25-1 and TRBJ1-2; maybe TRBD1 (5 bases). This CDR3 region has 13 residues. Germline CDR1 MGHDK, CDR2 SYGVNS. V dropped 4 bases and J dropped 8 bases, with 14 bases sitting between them. The CDR3 here is CASSGPASGGYTF. For the CDR3, the DNA is TGTGCCAGCAGTGGCCCCGCTTCAGGGGGCTACACCTTC.

The chain couples TRBV3-1 (or the pseudogene TRBV3-2) to TRBJ1-2; D call uncertain. CDR1 and CDR2 from the germline V gene are LGHDT and YNNKEL (reference sequence). This CDR3 spans 15 amino acids. V was pared by 0 bases and J by 2 bases, with 10 bases between. CDR3 nucleotide sequence: TGTGCCAGCAGCCAAGATCTTAACTTAAACTATGGCTACACCTTC. This encodes CASSQDLNLNYGYTF.

This chain links TRBV9 with TRBJ2-5, with D perhaps matching TRBD2 (5 bases). Trimming took off 0 bases at V and 5 bases at J, with 20 bases between the two ends. Germline CDR1 is SGDLS and CDR2 is YYNGEE. The CDR3 has 17 amino acids. The CDR3 region is CASSVEGRPTRVETQYF. In nucleotides, the CDR3 is TGTGCCAGCAGCGTAGAAGGGCGTCCGACGCGGGTGGAGACCCAGTACTTC. Using reference TRBV9 and TRBJ2-5 for the parts outside the CDR3, the full variable domain is DSGVTQTPKHLITATGQRVTLRCSPRSGDLSVYWYQQSLDQGLQFLIQYYNGEERAKGNILERFSAQQFPDLHSELNLSSLELGDSALYFCASSVEGRPTRVETQYFGPGTRLLVL.

The chain has TRBV30 and TRBJ2-1; D is possibly TRBD2 (7 bases). CDR3 length: 15 residues. Germline V gene sequence: CDR1 GTSNPN, CDR2 SVGIG (reference sequence). Trimming cost V 0 bases and J 6 bases, with 15 bases left between them. CDR3 sequence: CAWSVTWGGRNEQFF. CDR3 coding DNA: TGTGCCTGGAGTGTAACGTGGGGGGGCCGCAATGAGCAGTTCTTC.

The chain couples TRBV5-6 to TRBJ2-3, with D possibly TRBD2 on 5 matching bases. From germline, CDR1 is SGHDT and CDR2 YYEEEE. V gave up 5 bases and J gave up 4 bases, with 17 bases separating them. The CDR3 extends over 15 amino acids. CDR3: CASSPPGFGADTQYF. In DNA, the CDR3 is TGTGCCAGCAGTCCCCCGGGGTTCGGTGCAGATACGCAGTATTTT.

This clone showed up just once. This chain uses TRBV20-1 with TRBJ2-7; D perhaps matches TRBD2 (6 bases). V was clipped by 5 bases and J by 5 bases, with 10 bases between them. CDR3 length: 11 residues. CDR1 and CDR2 (germline): DFQATT, SNEGSKA (reference sequence). The chain's CDR3 is CSAELANEQYF. CDR3 DNA sequence: TGCAGTGCTGAACTAGCTAACGAGCAGTACTTC.

V usage is TRBV3-1 (or the pseudogene TRBV3-2) and J usage is TRBJ1-3; no clear D gene. This CDR3 region has 11 residues. Trimming removed 0 bases at V and 12 bases at J, with 6 bases between. Germline values: CDR1 LGHDT, CDR2 YNNKEL (reference sequence). The CDR3 region has the DNA TGTGCCAGCAGCCAAGAGACTGGCATATATTTT. Translated, it gives CASSQETGIYF.

The chain carries TRBV9 and TRBJ2-7, with TRBD1 identical over 7 bases. The length of the CDR3 is 14 residues. Germline values: CDR1 SGDLS, CDR2 YYNGEE. V was pared by 4 bases and J by 6 bases, with 10 bases of the junction left unmatched. The CDR3, as DNA: TGTGCCAGCAGCCCCCGACAGGGAAAGGGCGAGCAGTACTTC. It encodes CASSPRQGKGEQYF. The full variable domain, with the rest looked up from reference TRBV9 and TRBJ2-7, is DSGVTQTPKHLITATGQRVTLRCSPRSGDLSVYWYQQSLDQGLQFLIQYYNGEERAKGNILERFSAQQFPDLHSELNLSSLELGDSALYFCASSPRQGKGEQYFGPGTRLTVT.